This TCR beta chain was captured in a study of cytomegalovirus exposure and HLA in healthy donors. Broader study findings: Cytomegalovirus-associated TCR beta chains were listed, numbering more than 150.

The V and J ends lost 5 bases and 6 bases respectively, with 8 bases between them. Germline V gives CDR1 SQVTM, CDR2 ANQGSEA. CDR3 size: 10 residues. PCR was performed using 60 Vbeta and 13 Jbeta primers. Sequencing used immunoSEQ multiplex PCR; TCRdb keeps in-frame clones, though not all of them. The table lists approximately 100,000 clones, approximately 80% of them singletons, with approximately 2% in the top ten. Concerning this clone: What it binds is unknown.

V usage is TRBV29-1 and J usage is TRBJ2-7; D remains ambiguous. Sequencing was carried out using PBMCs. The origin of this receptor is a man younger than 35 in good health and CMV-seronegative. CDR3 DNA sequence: TGCAGCGTTCGACTGAGCGAGCAGTACTTC. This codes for CSVRLSEQYF.